The entry below describes one T cell receptor (beta chain). Antigen specificity is unknown. These data come from a study of OX40 agonist ivuxolimab in advanced cancers. Across the study: Patients were treated with ivuxolimab, an agonistic anti-OX40 (CD134) antibody. Across the patients, intravenous ivuxolimab was delivered every 2 weeks at 0.01 to 10 mg/kg. Study-wide results and limits: The specificity for antigen of the expanded peripheral T cells was not determined. CD4+ and CD8+ blood T cells expanded clonally by week 6 at 0.1 to 3.0 mg/kg.

The CDR3 has 14 residues. CDR1 MNHEY and CDR2 SVGAGI come from the germline V gene. Trimming took off 5 bases at V and 4 bases at J, with 14 bases between the two ends. Some clones are missing from TCRdb's copy, which holds only in-frame ones; the method was immunoSEQ multiplex PCR. Of approximately 50,000 clones listed, around nine tenths are singletons. The specimen was CD4+ or CD8+ T cells sorted from blood, collected in a trial of the OX40 agonist ivuxolimab. The receptor was derived from an adult with an advanced solid tumor such as melanoma, head and neck, liver or kidney cancer. This rearrangement joins TRBV6-5 to TRBJ1-1, with D possibly matching TRBD1 (5 bases). CDR3 protein: CASSIESRATEAFF. The DNA of the CDR3 is TGTGCCAGCAGTATCGAAAGCAGGGCCACTGAAGCTTTCTTT.